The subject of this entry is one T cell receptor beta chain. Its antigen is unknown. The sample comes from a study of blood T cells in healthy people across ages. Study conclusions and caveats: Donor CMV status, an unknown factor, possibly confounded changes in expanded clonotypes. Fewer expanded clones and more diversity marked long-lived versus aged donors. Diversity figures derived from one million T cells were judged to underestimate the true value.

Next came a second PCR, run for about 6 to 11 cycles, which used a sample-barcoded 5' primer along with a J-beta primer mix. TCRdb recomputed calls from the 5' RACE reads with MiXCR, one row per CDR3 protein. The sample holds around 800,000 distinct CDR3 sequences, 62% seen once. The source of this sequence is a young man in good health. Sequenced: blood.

This chain's CDR3 is CATRWEQGSTDTQYF. The CDR3 DNA reads TGTGCCACCAGGTGGGAACAGGGGAGCACAGATACGCAGTATTTT. The chain has TRBV12-3 or TRBV12-4 and TRBJ2-3, with 7 bases matching TRBD1. V lost 10 bases, J lost 0 bases, and 10 bases stayed unmatched. The CDR3 contains 15 residues.